One sample yielded the 31 T cell receptor beta chains listed below, sequenced in a study of response to subunit inactivated influenza vaccine. From the RT-PCR reads, TCRdb called clonotypes with MiXCR, one entry per CDR3 protein. The sample consists of 500,000 to 600,000 distinct CDR3 sequences, approximately 16% of them appearing once. This specimen was CD4+ T cells sorted from PBMCs, taken 23 to 25 months after vaccination. Source of these receptors: a man aged 50 to 75 who received an inactivated influenza vaccine.

This clonotype came up many times. This CDR3 reads CASSTGLYGYTF. The CDR3 coding sequence is TGTGCCAGCAGTACGGGACTTTATGGCTACACCTTC. The V call is TRBV28, the J call TRBJ1-2, with D possibly being TRBD1 (5 bases). The CDR3 consists of 12 residues. With 5 bases removed from V and 5 bases from J, the gap between germline ends came to 9 bases. In germline, CDR1 is MDHEN, CDR2 SYDVKM.

This clonotype was seen a handful of times. The chain employs TRBV29-1 and TRBJ2-2; maybe TRBD2 (5 bases). The CDR3 sequence is 16 residues long. Germline V gene sequence: CDR1 SQVTM, CDR2 ANQGSEA. Between the trimmed V and J ends, which lost 0 bases and 2 bases, there was a span of 13 bases. CDR3 in amino acids: CSVEDLRGANTGELFF. The CDR3 nucleotides read TGCAGCGTTGAAGATCTTCGGGGTGCAAACACCGGGGAGCTGTTTTTT.

This chain connects TRBV20-1 to TRBJ2-2; possibly TRBD2 for D (6 bases). V was pared by 0 bases and J by 4 bases, with 6 bases between. CDR3 length: 13 amino acids. Germline values: CDR1 DFQATT, CDR2 SNEGSKA (reference sequence). In DNA form, the CDR3 reads TGCAGTGCTAGAGACGGGGGCACCGGGGAGCTGTTTTTT. It encodes CSARDGGTGELFF.

This clonotype appeared a few times. The chain links TRBV6-5 to TRBJ2-7; tentatively, D is TRBD1 (5 bases). The CDR3 length is 12 residues. Germline V gives CDR1 MNHEY, CDR2 SVGAGI. V lost 6 bases and J 6 bases, leaving 12 bases between the germline ends. The CDR3 region has the DNA TGTGCCAGCAGCCTCGACAGAAGCGAGCAGTACTTC. Its protein is CASSLDRSEQYF.

The CDR3 spells CASSLRSGAGADTQYF. The CDR3 DNA reads TGTGCCAGCAGCTTACGGAGCGGGGCCGGGGCAGATACGCAGTATTTT. The rearrangement joins TRBV7-2 to TRBJ2-3; TRBD2 matches 7 bases. Germline loops: CDR1 SGHTA, CDR2 FQGNSA. J gave up 4 bases and V 2 bases, and 9 bases lay outside the gene matches. There are 16 residues in the CDR3.

The chain recombines TRBV4-3 with TRBJ2-2; D gene uncertain. Germline V CDR1 and CDR2: LGHNA, YSLEER. This CDR3 spans 14 amino acids. Trimming removed 2 bases at V and 2 bases at J, with 6 bases between. CDR3 coding DNA: TGCGCCAGCAGCCAAACTATTAACACCGGGGAGCTGTTTTTT. Amino acids: CASSQTINTGELFF.

This clonotype was detected many times. This sequence joins TRBV12-3 or TRBV12-4 and TRBJ2-2; D not certain. Trimming cost V 5 bases and J 4 bases, with 11 bases left between them. CDR3 length equals 14 residues. The CDR3 reads CASSLNSRTGELFF. The CDR3 bases are TGTGCCAGCAGTCTAAATAGCCGCACCGGGGAGCTGTTTTTT.

This clonotype has only a few counts. This could be a read error, since a much larger clone is one nucleotide away. The chain is built from TRBV7-9 and TRBJ2-3; no clear D. The CDR3 has 14 residues. Per the germline V gene, CDR1 is SEHNR and CDR2 is FQNEAQ (reference sequence). The DNA for the CDR3 is TGTGCCGGCAGCTCCGGTTATAGCACAGATACGCAGTATTTT. Protein sequence: CAGSSGYSTDTQYF.

The V gene is TRBV4-1, the J gene TRBJ1-5; D gene unclear. V lost 0 bases, J lost 1 base, and 10 bases lay in between. The germline CDR1 and CDR2 sequences are MGHRA and YSYEKL. The CDR3 is 16 amino acids. This CDR3 reads CASSQERTQSNQPQHF. The CDR3 DNA sequence: TGCGCCAGCAGCCAAGAAAGGACCCAGAGCAATCAGCCCCAGCATTTT.

This chain uses TRBV12-3 or TRBV12-4 with TRBJ2-1, with TRBD1 matching over 8 bases. Losses at the gene ends were 5 bases for V and 0 bases for J; bases not matched to a gene: 3. This CDR3 region has 15 residues. Here the CDR3 reads CASSGGQDSYNEQFF. The DNA for the CDR3 is TGTGCCAGCAGTGGGGGACAGGACTCCTACAATGAGCAGTTCTTC.

This chain joins TRBV20-1 and TRBJ2-7; possible D gene TRBD2, 5 bases. Germline assignment: CDR1 DFQATT and CDR2 SNEGSKA (reference sequence). The CDR3 is made up of 11 amino acids. V lost 5 bases to trimming and J lost 4 bases, with 9 bases between them. As DNA, the CDR3 is TGCAGTGCTTTGGGAGCGTACGAGCAGTACTTC. It codes for CSALGAYEQYF.

The chain uses TRBV4-3 and TRBJ2-2; the D gene could be TRBD1 or TRBD2 (5 bases each). The CDR3 runs 15 residues. Germline lookup yields CDR1 LGHNA and CDR2 YSLEER. Trimming cost V 1 base and J 4 bases, with 10 bases left between them. This CDR3 reads CASSQVSGTTGELFF. The CDR3 bases are TGCGCCAGCAGCCAAGTATCGGGGACCACCGGGGAGCTGTTTTTT.

This clonotype was seen a few times. The CDR3 protein is CASSLYRAEETQYF. The CDR3, as DNA: TGCGCCAGCAGCTTGTACAGGGCTGAAGAGACCCAGTACTTC. The chain uses TRBV5-1 and TRBJ2-5; D perhaps matches TRBD1 (6 bases). CDR3 length: 14 residues. V was trimmed by 1 base and J by 3 bases, leaving 10 bases between them. Germline V gene data show CDR1 as SGHRS and CDR2 as YFSETQ. The full variable domain, with the rest looked up from reference TRBV5-1 and TRBJ2-5, is KAGVTQTPRYLIKTRGQQVTLSCSPISGHRSVSWYQQTPGQGLQFLFEYFSETQRNKGNFPGRFSGRQFSNSRSEMNVSTLELGDSALYLCASSLYRAEETQYFGPGTRLLVL.

J is TRBJ2-7 and V is TRBV3-1; no definite D call. The CDR3 spans 13 residues. The V gene lost 2 bases and the J gene lost 6 bases, with 11 bases spanning the gap. The germline CDR1 and CDR2 sequences are LGHDT and YNNKEL (reference sequence). CDR3 nucleotides: TGTGCCAGCAGCCAAACTTTCCAGCTCGAGCAGTACTTC. Its protein is CASSQTFQLEQYF.

The genes are TRBV20-1 and TRBJ1-5; D possibly corresponds to TRBD1 (6 bases). The CDR3 has 17 amino acids. CDR1 is DFQATT, CDR2 SNEGSKA, per germline (reference sequence). Trimming removed 4 bases from V and 0 bases from J, with 19 bases in between. The CDR3 DNA follows: TGCAGTGCTACGTGGACAGCGGGACGGTATAGCAATCAGCCCCAGCATTTT. It is translated as CSATWTAGRYSNQPQHF.

This clonotype was counted only a few times. The V call is TRBV28, the J call TRBJ2-3; 9 bases match TRBD2. CDR3 size: 16 residues. With 1 base clipped from V and 6 bases from J, the junction kept 8 bases outside the gene matches. Germline CDR1 reads MDHEN; CDR2 reads SYDVKM. This CDR3 reads CASSLLSSGGVDTQYF. DNA for the CDR3: TGTGCCAGCAGTTTATTGAGTAGCGGGGGTGTCGATACGCAGTATTTT. Using reference TRBV28 and TRBJ2-3 for the parts outside the CDR3, the full variable domain is DVKVTQSSRYLVKRTGEKVFLECVQDMDHENMFWYRQDPGLGLRLIYFSYDVKMKEKGDIPEGYSVSREKKERFSLILESASTNQTSMYLCASSLLSSGGVDTQYFGPGTRLTVL.

This clonotype was detected ten times or more. The V and J genes are TRBV7-2 and TRBJ2-3; no reliable D call. The ends were cut back, 5 bases at V and 3 bases at J, with 6 bases in the middle. Per germline, CDR1 SGHTA and CDR2 FQGNSA. CDR3 length: 12 residues. The CDR3 DNA follows: TGTGCCAGCAGCCGACCGACAGATACGCAGTATTTT. It encodes CASSRPTDTQYF.

J is TRBJ2-7 and V is TRBV28; weak D call: TRBD1 (6 bases). The CDR3 consists of 14 residues. V lost 4 bases and J 6 bases, leaving 16 bases between the germline ends. Germline V gene sequence: CDR1 MDHEN, CDR2 SYDVKM. Here the CDR3 reads CASSSSNRVSEQYF. The CDR3 coding sequence is TGTGCCAGCAGTTCATCCAACAGGGTGTCCGAGCAGTACTTC.

This clonotype came up a few times. At one end, the junction sequence differs from germline, possibly due to a read error. This chain joins TRBV11-2 and TRBJ2-7, with TRBD2 as a possible D gene (5 bases). Germline V gives CDR1 SGHAT, CDR2 FQNNGV. The CDR3 is 14 residues long. Here the CDR3 reads CASSFTRSVGQLHF. The CDR3 DNA reads as TGTGCCAGCAGCTTCACTAGGAGCGTCGGGCAGCTACACTTC.

In this sample, this clonotype turned up once. J is TRBJ2-7 and V is TRBV6-1; D remains unclear. The CDR3 spans 14 residues. V was shortened by 3 bases and J by 3 bases, with 12 bases between the two germline ends. In germline, CDR1 is MNHNS, CDR2 SASEGT. Here the CDR3 DNA reads TGTGCCAGCAGTGATGCGTGGGGAATCTACGAGCAGTACTTC. Protein product: CASSDAWGIYEQYF.

This clonotype has just a few counts. The chain has TRBV6-2 or TRBV6-3 and TRBJ2-2; D is unresolved. V shed 7 bases and J shed 1 base, with 13 bases lying between them. This CDR3 contains 15 residues. CDR1 MNHEY and CDR2 SVGEGT come from the germline V gene. CDR3 sequence: CASKDSSWNTGELFF. The DNA of the CDR3 is TGTGCCAGCAAGGATTCCAGCTGGAACACCGGGGAGCTGTTTTTT.

In this sample, this clonotype turned up many times. The chain carries TRBV18 and TRBJ2-7; tentatively, D is TRBD1 (6 bases). Per germline, CDR1 KGHSH and CDR2 LQKENI. The CDR3 spans 14 residues. V shed 2 bases and J shed 3 bases, with 11 bases lying between them. CDR3 residues: CASSPSRQVYEQYF. The CDR3 DNA reads TGTGCCAGCTCACCATCCCGACAGGTCTACGAGCAGTACTTC. Variable domain in full (rest from reference TRBV18 and TRBJ2-7): NAGVMQNPRHLVRRRGQEARLRCSPMKGHSHVYWYRQLPEEGLKFMVYLQKENIIDESGMPKERFSAEFPKEGPSILRIQQVVRGDSAAYFCASSPSRQVYEQYFGPGTRLTVT.

This clonotype was recorded a few times. The chain carries TRBV7-2 and TRBJ2-7; D possibly corresponds to TRBD2 (6 bases). Trimming cost V 5 bases and J 6 bases, with 11 bases left between them. The CDR3 is 12 amino acids. Germline V CDR1 and CDR2: SGHTA, FQGNSA. The CDR3 coding sequence is TGTGCCAGCAGCGAGGGACTGTTCGAGCAGTACTTC. It yields the protein CASSEGLFEQYF.

There are many counts of this clonotype. The CDR3 DNA is TGTGCCAGCAGCCAAGCACTAGCGGGGTTCGGGGAGCTGTTTTTT. It encodes CASSQALAGFGELFF. This sequence joins TRBV3-1 and TRBJ2-2; the match to TRBD2 covers 10 bases. Trimming at V came to 1 base and at J to 7 bases, leaving 3 bases not matched to a gene. Germline V lookup: CDR1 LGHDT, CDR2 YNNKEL (reference sequence). The CDR3 length is 15 residues.

This clonotype was detected ten times or more. V gene TRBV27 combines with J gene TRBJ1-3, with TRBD1 as a possible D gene (5 bases). Germline lookup yields CDR1 MNHEY and CDR2 SMNVEV (reference sequence). The CDR3 is 16 residues long. V dropped 5 bases and J dropped 0 bases, with 14 bases sitting between them. In nucleotides, the CDR3 is TGTGCCAGCAGTAGGGGACCTCTTAACTCTGGAAACACCATATATTTT. Amino acid sequence: CASSRGPLNSGNTIYF.

This clonotype came up a few times. CDR3 loop: CASSLAMDPSSEQYF. The CDR3 nucleotides are TGCGCCAGCAGCTTGGCCATGGACCCGTCGAGCGAGCAGTACTTC. The genes are TRBV5-1 and TRBJ2-7; D uncertain. Germline V lookup: CDR1 SGHRS, CDR2 YFSETQ. The CDR3 spans 15 residues. V was pared by 0 bases and J by 6 bases, with 16 bases between.

The chain combines TRBV7-9 with TRBJ2-5; 10 bases agree with TRBD2. The germline CDR1 and CDR2 sequences are SEHNR and FQNEAQ (reference sequence). This CDR3 comprises 16 residues. J was trimmed by 5 bases and V by 3 bases; bases with no gene match: 9. This CDR3 reads CASSFWPSGSQETQYF. CDR3 DNA sequence: TGTGCCAGCAGCTTTTGGCCTAGCGGGAGCCAGGAGACCCAGTACTTC.

This clonotype came up a few times. The rearrangement links TRBV6-1 to TRBJ2-1; no clear D. This CDR3 is 16 amino acids long. Trimming cost V 8 bases and J 6 bases, with 23 bases left between them. Germline CDR1 MNHNS, CDR2 SASEGT. CDR3 amino acids: CASLQPRIPASNEQFF. Here the CDR3 DNA reads TGTGCCAGCTTACAACCGAGGATACCGGCATCCAATGAGCAGTTCTTC.

Only a few counts were recorded for this clonotype. The V gene is TRBV9, the J gene TRBJ2-3, with 8 bases aligning to TRBD2. Germline-derived CDR1 and CDR2 are SGDLS and YYNGEE. The CDR3 consists of 16 residues. After removal of 0 bases from V and 1 base from J, the junction contained 4 bases not matched to a gene. CDR3 amino acids: CASSVDISGGTDTQYF. CDR3 bases: TGTGCCAGCAGCGTAGATATTAGCGGGGGCACAGATACGCAGTATTTT.

Only one count was recorded for this clonotype. This sequence joins TRBV27 and TRBJ1-3, with 10 bases lining up with TRBD1. The length of the CDR3 is 14 residues. Germline V CDR1 and CDR2: MNHEY, SMNVEV (reference sequence). The J segment lost 6 bases and the V segment lost 6 bases, leaving 5 bases of the junction unmatched. The CDR3 protein is CASSPDRGKNTIYF. The CDR3 nucleotides read TGTGCCAGCAGCCCGGACAGGGGGAAAAACACCATATATTTT.

This clonotype was seen more than once but under ten times. The V and J genes are TRBV20-1 and TRBJ1-5; D is possibly TRBD1 (6 bases). This CDR3 spans 14 amino acids. CDR1 DFQATT and CDR2 SNEGSKA come from the germline V gene (reference sequence). V shed 0 bases and J shed 4 bases, with 10 bases lying between them. In nucleotides, the CDR3 is TGCAGTGCTAGAGATAGGAGGGGGAATCAGCCCCAGCATTTT. This gives the protein CSARDRRGNQPQHF.